The following is a T cell receptor beta chain sequence with its context. The source of the sample is a study of T cell changes during pregnancy in multiple sclerosis. Profiling relied on immunoSEQ multiplex PCR, and the TCRdb table lists in-frame clones only, not all of them. The sample consists of tens of thousands of clones, roughly 90% of them appearing once. Per the germline V gene, CDR1 is LNHDA and CDR2 is SQIVND (reference sequence). This CDR3 is 11 amino acids long. Trimming shortened V by 7 bases and J by 5 bases, and 9 bases separated the two germline ends. The source material was peripheral blood, sampled in the first trimester of pregnancy. The sequence came from a female donor in good health, enrolled as a control in a pregnancy study. The rearrangement links TRBV19 to TRBJ2-7; D may be TRBD2 (5 bases). The CDR3 sequence is CASTARDEQYF. The CDR3 coding sequence is TGTGCCAGTACCGCGAGGGACGAGCAGTACTTC.